This TCR beta chain was recovered during a study of beta chain features in type 1 diabetes. Study-level information: Patients did not differ from healthy donors in age, gender or cell yield. Points from the study as a whole: For Type 1 diabetes patients, all four CD4+ subsets carried TCRB CDR3s that were moderately but significantly shorter. Amplification by PCR could prefer shorter templates, with the same effect in patients and controls.

CDR3 length equals 14 residues. Germline V gene sequence: CDR1 SNHLY, CDR2 FYNNEI. The V end was cut by 6 bases, the J end by 5 bases, with 11 bases between. This clone occurred a few times. The antigen remains unidentified. CD45RO/CCR7/CD25/CD127/CD95/CD27 sorting isolated CD4+ naive, central memory, regulatory and stem cell-like memory cells. Expressed TCRB transcripts were sequenced after all isolated RNA was converted to cDNA. Sequencing used immunoSEQ multiplex PCR; TCRdb keeps in-frame clones, though not all of them. There are some 700,000 clones in the sample; roughly 12% occur only once, and about 0.02% lies in the top ten.

The rearrangement joins TRBV2 to TRBJ1-6, with D perhaps TRBD1 (6 bases). The clonotype comes from a man younger than 30 with type 1 diabetes. Sequencing was done on a sample of naive CD4+ T cells from blood. The chain's CDR3 is CASRTDSNNSPLHF. DNA for the CDR3: TGTGCCAGCAGGACGGACAGCAATAATTCACCCCTCCACTTT.